These T cell receptor beta chains were read from a single sample in a study of T cells in Graves' hyperthyroidism and ophthalmopathy. TCRdb itself ran the multiplex PCR reads through MiXCR, one entry per CDR3 protein. The data contain 650,000 to 850,000 distinct CDR3 sequences, roughly a sixth of them singletons. Source material: blood. The receptors shown here come from a woman in her 50s with Graves' hyperthyroidism that later progressed to Graves' ophthalmopathy. Each CDR3 is given with its conserved first and last residue. A D gene is named only where the DNA matches it firmly. Rows may omit the clone size; those that give it use once, few, many or a size class.

cdr3_nt: TGTGCCAGCAGTTACTCATATACGGATTCACCCCTCCACTTT
cdr3_aa: CASSYSYTDSPLHF
v_call: TRBV6-5
clone_size: few
d_call: NA
j_call: TRBJ1-6

cdr3_nt: TGTGCCAGTAGTATAGATCCTCAGGGGCCACGAGAGACCCAGTACTTC
cdr3_aa: CASSIDPQGPRETQYF
v_call: TRBV19
clone_size: few
d_call: NA
j_call: TRBJ2-5

cdr3_nt: TGTGCCAGCAGTTCTAGACTATTGGGCCTATTAGAAAATGAGCAGTTCTTC
cdr3_aa: CASSSRLLGLLENEQFF
v_call: TRBV28
clone_size: few
d_call: NA
j_call: TRBJ2-1

cdr3_nt: TGCGCCAGCAGCACGACCACCGGGACAGCCACCGGGGAGCTGTTTTTT
cdr3_aa: CASSTTTGTATGELFF
v_call: TRBV5-1
clone_size: NA
d_call: TRBD1
j_call: TRBJ2-2

cdr3_nt: TGTGCCAGCAGTACCCCCGGGAGGACTGAAGCTTTCTTT
cdr3_aa: CASSTPGRTEAFF
v_call: TRBV7-9
clone_size: NA
d_call: NA
j_call: TRBJ1-1

cdr3_nt: TGTGCCAGCAGCTTAGCGCCGGGGACTAGTGGGGATACGCAGTATTTT
cdr3_aa: CASSLAPGTSGDTQYF
v_call: TRBV7-8
clone_size: many
d_call: TRBD2
j_call: TRBJ2-3

cdr3_nt: TGTGCCATCAGGGGGGGACAGGGTGAAGAGACCCAGTACTTC
cdr3_aa: CAIRGGQGEETQYF
v_call: TRBV10-3
clone_size: many
d_call: TRBD1
j_call: TRBJ2-5

cdr3_nt: TGCGCCAGCAGCTTGGGGGGACAGATCTATGGCTACACCTTC
cdr3_aa: CASSLGGQIYGYTF
v_call: TRBV13
clone_size: many
d_call: TRBD1
j_call: TRBJ1-2

cdr3_nt: TGTGCCAGCAGCGTAGATACAGGGCGAGAGACCCAGTACTTC
cdr3_aa: CASSVDTGRETQYF
v_call: TRBV9
clone_size: few
d_call: NA
j_call: TRBJ2-5

cdr3_nt: TGTGCCAGCACCCAGGGGGGGCAGTCCACAGATACGCAGTATTTT
cdr3_aa: CASTQGGQSTDTQYF
v_call: TRBV7-3
clone_size: once
d_call: NA
j_call: TRBJ2-3

cdr3_nt: TGCGCCAGCAAGCTGAGCTCTGGGGCCAACGTCCTGACTTTC
cdr3_aa: CASKLSSGANVLTF
v_call: TRBV4-1
clone_size: few
d_call: NA
j_call: TRBJ2-6

cdr3_nt: TGTGCCACCTCGGGGGCAGGGGGCCTGAACACTGAAGCTTTCTTT
cdr3_aa: CATSGAGGLNTEAFF
v_call: TRBV2
clone_size: once
d_call: TRBD1
j_call: TRBJ1-1

cdr3_nt: TGTGCCAGCAGCTTTAGAGGCCCCTACCAAGAGACCCAGTACTTC
cdr3_aa: CASSFRGPYQETQYF
v_call: TRBV5-5
clone_size: NA
d_call: NA
j_call: TRBJ2-5

cdr3_nt: TGTGCCAGCAGTACTAGCGGGAGGGGGTTTTCTGGGGCCAACGTCCTGACTTTC
cdr3_aa: CASSTSGRGFSGANVLTF
v_call: TRBV28
clone_size: NA
d_call: TRBD2
j_call: TRBJ2-6

cdr3_nt: TGTGCCAGCACCCAACGGGACAGGGGAGACGAAAAACTGTTTTTT
cdr3_aa: CASTQRDRGDEKLFF
v_call: TRBV7-2
clone_size: many
d_call: TRBD1
j_call: TRBJ1-4

cdr3_nt: TGCGCCAGCAGCCAAGTTGTGTCAACCTACGAGCAGTACTTC
cdr3_aa: CASSQVVSTYEQYF
v_call: TRBV4-1
clone_size: few
d_call: NA
j_call: TRBJ2-7

cdr3_nt: TGTGCCAGCAGGGGGGGAGGTCAGCCCCAGCATTTT
cdr3_aa: CASRGGGQPQHF
v_call: TRBV2
clone_size: many
d_call: NA
j_call: TRBJ1-5

cdr3_nt: TGTGCCAGCAGCGGCGGCGCGGCCCCTAAGGGGGAGCTGTTTTTT
cdr3_aa: CASSGGAAPKGELFF
v_call: TRBV7-9
clone_size: few
d_call: NA
j_call: TRBJ2-2

cdr3_nt: TGCAGCGTTGAGGGGGGGGCGAACACTGAAGCTTTCTTT
cdr3_aa: CSVEGGANTEAFF
v_call: TRBV29-1
clone_size: NA
d_call: NA
j_call: TRBJ1-1

cdr3_nt: TGTGCCAGCAGCCAAGGGGACAGGGGGCGCGGGACTGAAGCTTTCTTT
cdr3_aa: CASSQGDRGRGTEAFF
v_call: TRBV3-1
clone_size: many
d_call: TRBD1
j_call: TRBJ1-1

cdr3_nt: TGTGCCAGCTCACTGAGGGACAGAGTAGCCAAAAACATTCAGTACTTC
cdr3_aa: CASSLRDRVAKNIQYF
v_call: TRBV18
clone_size: NA
d_call: TRBD1
j_call: TRBJ2-4

cdr3_nt: TGTGCCAGCAGCTCACCTAGGCGGGGGGGACTGGAGACCCAGTACTTC
cdr3_aa: CASSSPRRGGLETQYF
v_call: TRBV5-8
clone_size: NA
d_call: TRBD2
j_call: TRBJ2-5

cdr3_nt: TGTGCCAGTAGTTCATCTCGAGAGGGCTTAAACTATGGCTACACCTTC
cdr3_aa: CASSSSREGLNYGYTF
v_call: TRBV19
clone_size: few
d_call: NA
j_call: TRBJ1-2

cdr3_nt: TGCAGTGCTCATCTCAGGGGAAGCGATAATTCACCCCTCCACTTT
cdr3_aa: CSAHLRGSDNSPLHF
v_call: TRBV20-1
clone_size: many
d_call: NA
j_call: TRBJ1-6

cdr3_nt: TGCAGTGCTAGAGATCGGGAGAACACTGAAGCTTTCTTT
cdr3_aa: CSARDRENTEAFF
v_call: TRBV20-1
clone_size: many
d_call: NA
j_call: TRBJ1-1

cdr3_nt: TGTGCCATCAGTGACCCCCACGTTGTGGGACAGCCCCAGCATTTT
cdr3_aa: CAISDPHVVGQPQHF
v_call: TRBV10-3
clone_size: NA
d_call: NA
j_call: TRBJ1-5

cdr3_nt: TGTGCCAGCAGTTTCCGGGACAGGGGGAACATTCAGTACTTC
cdr3_aa: CASSFRDRGNIQYF
v_call: TRBV6-1
clone_size: NA
d_call: TRBD1
j_call: TRBJ2-4

cdr3_nt: TGCGCCAGCAGCCATAGCTTCGGGGAGCTGTTTTTT
cdr3_aa: CASSHSFGELFF
v_call: TRBV10-1
clone_size: NA
d_call: NA
j_call: TRBJ2-2

cdr3_nt: TGTGCCAGCAGTTCTGAAGGAAATCAGCCCCAGCATTTT
cdr3_aa: CASSSEGNQPQHF
v_call: TRBV27
clone_size: NA
d_call: NA
j_call: TRBJ1-5

cdr3_nt: TGCAGTGCGGAGGGGGTTTCCGACAAAAACATTCAGTACTTC
cdr3_aa: CSAEGVSDKNIQYF
v_call: TRBV20-1
clone_size: NA
d_call: NA
j_call: TRBJ2-4

cdr3_nt: TGTGCCAGCAGACAAGGGGGGAGGGTCGGCTATGGCTACACCTTC
cdr3_aa: CASRQGGRVGYGYTF
v_call: TRBV28
clone_size: many
d_call: NA
j_call: TRBJ1-2

cdr3_nt: TGTGCCAGCAGCCCCAACGCGTACGAGCAGTACTTC
cdr3_aa: CASSPNAYEQYF
v_call: TRBV9
clone_size: NA
d_call: NA
j_call: TRBJ2-7

cdr3_nt: TGTGCCAGTAGCCCCGGGGGACAGCGAGCCAAAAACATTCAGTACTTC
cdr3_aa: CASSPGGQRAKNIQYF
v_call: TRBV19
clone_size: NA
d_call: NA
j_call: TRBJ2-4

cdr3_nt: TGTGCCAGCAGTTTGGAGGGATGGGGCACAGATACGCAGTATTTT
cdr3_aa: CASSLEGWGTDTQYF
v_call: TRBV12-3/TRBV12-4
clone_size: few
d_call: NA
j_call: TRBJ2-3

cdr3_nt: TGTGCCATCCAAGACAGTTCACATTCCCCTGAAGCTTTCTTT
cdr3_aa: CAIQDSSHSPEAFF
v_call: TRBV2
clone_size: many
d_call: NA
j_call: TRBJ1-1

cdr3_nt: TGTGCCAGCAGCCCAGAATATTGGGACAGCTCCAATCAGCCCCAGCATTTT
cdr3_aa: CASSPEYWDSSNQPQHF
v_call: TRBV7-2
clone_size: NA
d_call: TRBD1
j_call: TRBJ1-5

cdr3_nt: TGTGCCAGCAGCCAACGACAGGGAGCGAGCTATGGCTACACCTTC
cdr3_aa: CASSQRQGASYGYTF
v_call: TRBV3-1
clone_size: many
d_call: TRBD1
j_call: TRBJ1-2

cdr3_nt: TGCGCCAGCAGCCTTTCTAGTCCCGGACAGGGGGGCGAAGAGACCCAGTACTTC
cdr3_aa: CASSLSSPGQGGEETQYF
v_call: TRBV4-1
clone_size: few
d_call: TRBD1
j_call: TRBJ2-5

cdr3_nt: TGTGCCAGCAGCGTAGTGGACGGGCGCAGCGACGAGCAGTACTTC
cdr3_aa: CASSVVDGRSDEQYF
v_call: TRBV9
clone_size: NA
d_call: NA
j_call: TRBJ2-7

cdr3_nt: TGTGCCACCAAGCTAGACAGGGCGAACACCGGGGAGCTGTTTTTT
cdr3_aa: CATKLDRANTGELFF
v_call: TRBV15
clone_size: NA
d_call: TRBD1
j_call: TRBJ2-2

cdr3_nt: TGTGCCAGCGATTTACAGGGGACAGCGAACACTGAAGCTTTCTTT
cdr3_aa: CASDLQGTANTEAFF
v_call: TRBV2
clone_size: few
d_call: TRBD1
j_call: TRBJ1-1